These T cell receptor beta chains were read from a single sample in a study of blood T cell repertoires in COVID-19. Here immunoSEQ multiplex PCR was the method, and the copy in TCRdb shows in-frame clones only, minus some. The sample contains 150,000 to 200,000 clones, 70% to 90% of which appear only once. The material sequenced was peripheral blood. The origin of the receptors is a woman in her sixties or seventies with COVID-19, enrolled during active disease. CDR3s leave out the opening cysteine and the closing phenylalanine or tryptophan.

J gene	V gene	CDR3 protein
TRBJ2-4	TRBV7-2	ASSFTSGRDIQY
TRBJ1-2	TRBV11-2	ASSYRQVGYGYT
TRBJ1-6	TRBV6-5	ASSYLYSPLH
TRBJ2-1	TRBV11-2	ASSSAGVKF
TRBJ2-5	TRBV4-1	ASSQESRVLAGGKTQY
TRBJ1-1	TRBV10-3	AISGTGTVNTEAF
TRBJ1-3	TRBV28	ASSPGTGSSGNTIY
TRBJ2-3	TRBV4-2	ASSQDTAGYTDTQY
TRBJ1-4	TRBV19	ASSDRGDKEKLF
TRBJ2-3	TRBV4-3	ASSQGPLSSGRTDTQY
TRBJ1-2	TRBV28	ASSLWDRVGYT
TRBJ2-7	TRBV6-1	ASSESRGAYEQY
TRBJ1-1	TRBV28	ATHSNTEAF
TRBJ1-5	TRBV6-6	ASSPWGGLGNQPQH
TRBJ1-5	TRBV30	AWSVLENQPQH
TRBJ2-2	TRBV10-3	AAGLAAAGELF
TRBJ2-1	TRBV30	AWSRGGGPYNEQF
TRBJ1-2	TRBV6-6	ASSYDRLHNYGYT
TRBJ1-4	TRBV18	ASSQEDRGLLNEKLF
TRBJ2-7	TRBV9	ASSPGLAEPYEQY
TRBJ2-1	TRBV7-2	ASSLLAAHEQF
TRBJ1-2	TRBV19	ASSIDGTGPYGYT
TRBJ1-2	TRBV7-9	ASSFSDYGYT
TRBJ2-5	TRBV6-5	ASNRQGRETQY
TRBJ1-2	TRBV4-1	ASSPQTGNYGYT
TRBJ1-5	TRBV4-1	ASSTLTGDQPQH
TRBJ2-7	TRBV7-2	ASSRAEVQY
TRBJ2-1	TRBV7-9	ASSFSGYNEQF
TRBJ1-2	TRBV6-5	ASSPQGRGEGYT
TRBJ1-4	TRBV11-3	ASSLRTGDEKLF
TRBJ1-1	TRBV4-2	ASSQDWGQGGWTEAF
TRBJ2-5	TRBV10-3	AIRDSQGVQETQY
TRBJ2-5	TRBV5-4	ASSYGTGGAETQY
TRBJ1-1	TRBV6-1	ASSEAGGGWVKAF
TRBJ2-3	TRBV5-1	ASSFAGQGIDTQY
TRBJ2-2	TRBV11-3	ASSPVAGTGELF
TRBJ1-5	TRBV5-6	ASSRHMGARQPQH
TRBJ2-7	TRBV7-2	ASSSDRGYEQY
TRBJ1-5	TRBV4-1	ASSQVKGDGNQPQH
TRBJ2-6	TRBV5-1	ASSHREGAGANVLT
TRBJ2-3	TRBV19	ASSGQGARADTQY
TRBJ2-5	TRBV5-1	ASSFSPETQY
TRBJ2-2	TRBV12-5	ASGLVEYTGELF
TRBJ1-6	TRBV24-1	ATSRGTANSPLH
TRBJ2-5	TRBV20-1	SGDSQETQY
TRBJ2-1	TRBV7-3	ASSLRPPGQYNEQF
TRBJ1-5	TRBV4-2	ASTIPGQGYNQPQH
TRBJ2-7	TRBV11-3	ASSFGGSFYEQY
TRBJ2-1	TRBV4-2	ASSQDTSGSLNEQF
TRBJ2-3	TRBV28	ASSPGGPYTDTQY
TRBJ2-3	TRBV7-2	ASSLKLAGEPQY
TRBJ2-2	TRBV24-1	ATRTGPNTGELF